Listed below are T cell receptor beta chains from one sample, sequenced in a study of OX40 agonist ivuxolimab in advanced cancers. TCRdb keeps only in-frame clones here, not all; method: immunoSEQ multiplex PCR. Among approximately 50,000 clones, over 80% were seen once, and the ten largest hold 9.5% to 15%. Source: CD4+ or CD8+ T cells sorted from blood, taken in a trial of the OX40 agonist ivuxolimab. These receptors all come from an adult with an advanced solid tumor such as melanoma, head and neck, liver or kidney cancer. Both conserved end residues are part of each CDR3. D genes are given only for firm matches. Clone size is shown for a subset of rows, as once, few, many or a class of expanded clone.

CDR3aa: CASSWTGGVYEQYF
CDR3nt: TGTGCCAGCAGCTGGACAGGGGGGGTCTACGAGCAGTACTTC
v_gene: TRBV5-6
j_gene: TRBJ2-7
abundance: -
d_gene: TRBD1

CDR3aa: CASSVGGGEPQHF
CDR3nt: TGTGCCAGCTCCGTTGGGGGTGGGGAGCCCCAGCATTTT
v_gene: TRBV18
j_gene: TRBJ1-5
abundance: -
d_gene: -

CDR3aa: CASSLRSWSGSSYEQYF
CDR3nt: TGTGCCAGCAGCTTGCGGAGCTGGTCGGGGTCGTCCTACGAGCAGTACTTC
v_gene: TRBV5-4
j_gene: TRBJ2-7
abundance: -
d_gene: -

CDR3aa: CASSTDRNEQFF
CDR3nt: TGTGCCAGCAGCACCGATCGCAATGAGCAGTTCTTC
v_gene: TRBV7-8
j_gene: TRBJ2-1
abundance: -
d_gene: -

CDR3aa: CASSPQGSYGYTF
CDR3nt: TGTGCCAGCAGCCCACAGGGGAGCTATGGCTACACCTTC
v_gene: TRBV9
j_gene: TRBJ1-2
abundance: -
d_gene: TRBD1

CDR3aa: CASSTKGGYGYTF
CDR3nt: TGCGCCAGCAGCACCAAGGGTGGCTATGGCTACACCTTC
v_gene: TRBV4-3
j_gene: TRBJ1-2
abundance: -
d_gene: -

CDR3aa: CASSVEALNNEQFF
CDR3nt: TGTGCCAGCAGCGTAGAGGCCCTAAACAATGAGCAGTTCTTC
v_gene: TRBV9
j_gene: TRBJ2-1
abundance: -
d_gene: -

CDR3aa: CASSQEASGYTKNIQYF
CDR3nt: TGCGCCAGCAGCCAAGAGGCTTCCGGCTATACAAAAAACATTCAGTACTTC
v_gene: TRBV4-1
j_gene: TRBJ2-4
abundance: -
d_gene: -

CDR3aa: CASSTHTGGGGTEAFF
CDR3nt: TGTGCCAGTAGTACCCACACAGGGGGCGGGGGCACTGAAGCTTTCTTT
v_gene: TRBV19
j_gene: TRBJ1-1
abundance: -
d_gene: TRBD1

CDR3aa: CASSQHGGSDTQYF
CDR3nt: TGCGCCAGCAGTCAGCACGGAGGTTCCGATACGCAGTATTTT
v_gene: TRBV23-1
j_gene: TRBJ2-3
abundance: -
d_gene: -

CDR3aa: CASSRGIMGTEAFF
CDR3nt: TGTGCCAGCAGCCGGGGGATTATGGGCACTGAAGCTTTCTTT
v_gene: TRBV6-5
j_gene: TRBJ1-1
abundance: -
d_gene: -

CDR3aa: CASSMTGTKNYGYTF
CDR3nt: TGTGCCAGTAGTATGACCGGGACCAAAAACTATGGCTACACCTTC
v_gene: TRBV19
j_gene: TRBJ1-2
abundance: -
d_gene: -

CDR3aa: CASSSGVGLAEDTQYF
CDR3nt: TGTGCCAGCAGCTCCGGTGTGGGACTAGCGGAAGATACGCAGTATTTT
v_gene: TRBV7-3
j_gene: TRBJ2-3
abundance: -
d_gene: TRBD2

CDR3aa: CASSGLAGGTGELFF
CDR3nt: TGTGCCAGCAGCGGACTAGCGGGGGGCACCGGGGAGCTGTTTTTT
v_gene: TRBV2
j_gene: TRBJ2-2
abundance: once
d_gene: TRBD2

CDR3aa: CARKTENYGYTF
CDR3nt: TGTGCCAGGAAGACCGAGAACTATGGCTACACCTTC
v_gene: TRBV6-1
j_gene: TRBJ1-2
abundance: -
d_gene: -

CDR3aa: CASSLQGHEQYF
CDR3nt: TGCGCCAGCAGTTTACAGGGGCACGAGCAGTACTTC
v_gene: TRBV5-1
j_gene: TRBJ2-7
abundance: -
d_gene: TRBD1

CDR3aa: CAWNTGSSYNEQFF
CDR3nt: TGTGCCTGGAATACAGGGAGCTCCTACAATGAGCAGTTCTTC
v_gene: TRBV30
j_gene: TRBJ2-1
abundance: -
d_gene: -

CDR3aa: CAALGGAGDTQYF
CDR3nt: TGTGCCGCCCTTGGGGGCGCGGGAGATACGCAGTATTTT
v_gene: TRBV10-3
j_gene: TRBJ2-3
abundance: -
d_gene: -

CDR3aa: CASSPGAADTQYF
CDR3nt: TGTGCCAGCAGCCCGGGGGCTGCAGATACGCAGTATTTT
v_gene: TRBV7-8
j_gene: TRBJ2-3
abundance: -
d_gene: -

CDR3aa: CASSQREGAGDADTQYF
CDR3nt: TGTGCCAGCAGCCAACGGGAGGGGGCGGGAGATGCAGATACGCAGTATTTT
v_gene: TRBV7-2
j_gene: TRBJ2-3
abundance: -
d_gene: -

CDR3aa: CASRGTSGGYEQYF
CDR3nt: TGTGCCAGCAGGGGGACTAGCGGGGGCTACGAGCAGTACTTC
v_gene: TRBV2
j_gene: TRBJ2-7
abundance: -
d_gene: TRBD2

CDR3aa: CASRGQEAGANVLTF
CDR3nt: TGTGCCAGTAGGGGACAAGAGGCCGGGGCCAACGTCCTGACTTTC
v_gene: TRBV19
j_gene: TRBJ2-6
abundance: -
d_gene: -

CDR3aa: CASRRTGSYEQYF
CDR3nt: TGTGCCAGCAGACGGACAGGATCCTACGAGCAGTACTTC
v_gene: TRBV7-8
j_gene: TRBJ2-7
abundance: few
d_gene: TRBD1

CDR3aa: CASSLTGEGYTF
CDR3nt: TGTGCCAGCAGCCTGACAGGGGAAGGCTACACCTTC
v_gene: TRBV5-4
j_gene: TRBJ1-2
abundance: -
d_gene: TRBD1

CDR3aa: CASLRTEQETQYF
CDR3nt: TGTGCCAGCCTTCGGACGGAACAAGAGACCCAGTACTTC
v_gene: TRBV6-5
j_gene: TRBJ2-5
abundance: -
d_gene: -

CDR3aa: CASSQDLLGPSPLHF
CDR3nt: TGTGCCAGCAGCCAAGACCTTTTAGGCCCCTCACCCCTCCACTTT
v_gene: TRBV5-4
j_gene: TRBJ1-6
abundance: -
d_gene: -

CDR3aa: CASTAPAQGGEQYF
CDR3nt: TGTGCCAGCACCGCCCCGGCACAGGGAGGCGAGCAGTACTTC
v_gene: TRBV27
j_gene: TRBJ2-7
abundance: -
d_gene: -

CDR3aa: CASGDLPTDTQYF
CDR3nt: TGTGCCAGCGGGGACCTACCCACAGATACGCAGTATTTT
v_gene: TRBV6-5
j_gene: TRBJ2-3
abundance: -
d_gene: -

CDR3aa: CASSLVGGGGNEKLFF
CDR3nt: TGTGCCAGCAGCCTTGTAGGGGGCGGTGGGAATGAAAAACTGTTTTTT
v_gene: TRBV5-4
j_gene: TRBJ1-4
abundance: few
d_gene: TRBD1

CDR3aa: CASSSDRGPQHF
CDR3nt: TGTGCCAGCAGCTCCGACAGGGGGCCCCAGCATTTT
v_gene: TRBV7-9
j_gene: TRBJ1-5
abundance: -
d_gene: TRBD1

CDR3aa: CASSDYRANNEQFF
CDR3nt: TGCGCCAGCAGTGATTACAGGGCTAACAATGAGCAGTTCTTC
v_gene: TRBV10-1
j_gene: TRBJ2-1
abundance: -
d_gene: -

CDR3aa: CASSMGTAREEQYF
CDR3nt: TGTGCCAGTAGTATGGGGACAGCCCGGGAGGAGCAGTACTTC
v_gene: TRBV19
j_gene: TRBJ2-7
abundance: -
d_gene: -

CDR3aa: CASSSRGQGNQPQHF
CDR3nt: TGTGCCAGTAGCAGCCGGGGACAGGGCAATCAGCCCCAGCATTTT
v_gene: TRBV19
j_gene: TRBJ1-5
abundance: -
d_gene: TRBD1

CDR3aa: CATQRLAGDTQYF
CDR3nt: TGTGCCACCCAGCGGCTCGCCGGAGATACGCAGTATTTT
v_gene: TRBV19
j_gene: TRBJ2-3
abundance: -
d_gene: -

CDR3aa: CASRPTQVNTGELFF
CDR3nt: TGTGCCAGTAGACCGACACAGGTAAACACCGGGGAGCTGTTTTTT
v_gene: TRBV19
j_gene: TRBJ2-2
abundance: -
d_gene: -

CDR3aa: CATSREGLSGDNQPQHF
CDR3nt: TGTGCCACCAGCAGAGAAGGTCTGTCGGGGGACAATCAGCCCCAGCATTTT
v_gene: TRBV15
j_gene: TRBJ1-5
abundance: -
d_gene: -

CDR3aa: CAGRLAGEETQYF
CDR3nt: TGTGCCGGTCGACTAGCGGGAGAGGAGACCCAGTACTTC
v_gene: TRBV30
j_gene: TRBJ2-5
abundance: -
d_gene: TRBD2

CDR3aa: CASSLAGLAGNSYNEQFF
CDR3nt: TGTGCCAGCAGCTTAGCTGGCCTAGCGGGAAACTCCTACAATGAGCAGTTCTTC
v_gene: TRBV7-8
j_gene: TRBJ2-1
abundance: -
d_gene: TRBD2

CDR3aa: CASSPQGAYEQFF
CDR3nt: TGTGCCAGCAGCCCTCAGGGGGCGTATGAGCAGTTCTTC
v_gene: TRBV7-3
j_gene: TRBJ2-1
abundance: -
d_gene: TRBD1

CDR3aa: CASSLSSGYRELFF
CDR3nt: TGTGCCAGCAGCTTATCATCAGGGTACCGGGAGCTGTTTTTT
v_gene: TRBV7-2
j_gene: TRBJ2-2
abundance: -
d_gene: -

CDR3aa: CASSYSPGETQYF
CDR3nt: TGTGCCAGCAGTTACTCTCCGGGGGAGACCCAGTACTTC
v_gene: TRBV6-6
j_gene: TRBJ2-5
abundance: -
d_gene: -

CDR3aa: CASREGFNRENEQFF
CDR3nt: TGCGCCAGCAGGGAGGGGTTTAACCGGGAGAATGAGCAGTTCTTC
v_gene: TRBV5-1
j_gene: TRBJ2-1
abundance: -
d_gene: -

CDR3aa: CSVRGTGLNIQYF
CDR3nt: TGCAGCGTTAGAGGGACAGGGTTGAACATTCAGTACTTC
v_gene: TRBV29-1
j_gene: TRBJ2-4
abundance: -
d_gene: TRBD1

CDR3aa: CASSFSGPPYNEQFF
CDR3nt: TGTGCCAGCAGTTTCTCCGGGCCGCCCTACAATGAGCAGTTCTTC
v_gene: TRBV27
j_gene: TRBJ2-1
abundance: once
d_gene: -

CDR3aa: CASSSLAGGQPNIQYF
CDR3nt: TGTGCCAGCAGTTCCCTAGCGGGGGGGCAACCCAACATTCAGTACTTC
v_gene: TRBV28
j_gene: TRBJ2-4
abundance: -
d_gene: TRBD2

CDR3aa: CASSIRGNEKLFF
CDR3nt: TGTGCCAGCAGTATCAGGGGAAATGAAAAACTGTTTTTT
v_gene: TRBV2
j_gene: TRBJ1-4
abundance: -
d_gene: -

CDR3aa: CASSLLPPRASGSYEQYF
CDR3nt: TGTGCCAGCAGTTTATTGCCCCCGAGGGCTAGCGGTTCCTACGAGCAGTACTTC
v_gene: TRBV27
j_gene: TRBJ2-7
abundance: -
d_gene: TRBD2

CDR3aa: CALEGGRSNYGYTF
CDR3nt: TGTGCCTTGGAAGGGGGCCGTTCTAACTATGGCTACACCTTC
v_gene: TRBV30
j_gene: TRBJ1-2
abundance: -
d_gene: TRBD1

CDR3aa: CASRDSTNEKLFF
CDR3nt: TGTGCCAGCAGAGACTCTACTAATGAAAAACTGTTTTTT
v_gene: TRBV2
j_gene: TRBJ1-4
abundance: -
d_gene: -

CDR3aa: CASSPSGTPADGYTF
CDR3nt: TGTGCCAGCAGCCCATCCGGGACCCCCGCGGATGGCTACACCTTC
v_gene: TRBV2
j_gene: TRBJ1-2
abundance: -
d_gene: -

CDR3aa: CASSLGLAVDFVQFF
CDR3nt: TGCGCCAGCAGCTTGGGACTAGCTGTCGATTTTGTGCAGTTCTTC
v_gene: TRBV5-1
j_gene: TRBJ2-1
abundance: -
d_gene: TRBD2

CDR3aa: CASSKPGSSNYGYTF
CDR3nt: TGTGCCAGCAGTAAACCAGGATCTTCTAACTATGGCTACACCTTC
v_gene: TRBV2
j_gene: TRBJ1-2
abundance: once
d_gene: -

CDR3aa: CASSEAENSPLHF
CDR3nt: TGTGCCAGCAGTGAGGCAGAGAATTCACCCCTCCACTTT
v_gene: TRBV6-4
j_gene: TRBJ1-6
abundance: -
d_gene: -

CDR3aa: CAIRTSGRDVGGELFF
CDR3nt: TGTGCCATCAGGACTAGCGGGAGGGACGTTGGTGGGGAGCTGTTTTTT
v_gene: TRBV10-3
j_gene: TRBJ2-2
abundance: -
d_gene: TRBD2